This T cell receptor (beta chain) was recorded in a study of T cell repertoires in cytomegalovirus infection. Study at large: Public TCR beta signature analysis indicated the presence of both CMV infection and matching HLA type.

Germline V gene data show CDR1 as SEHNR and CDR2 as FQNEAQ (reference sequence). The CDR3 loop spans 15 amino acids. Losses at the gene ends were 5 bases for V and 6 bases for J; bases not matched to a gene: 9. In this sample, this clonotype turned up many times. TCRdb redid the calling of the reads with MiXCR, one entry per CDR3 protein. The data show roughly 500,000 distinct CDR3 sequences, 11% seen once. Sequenced sample: PBMCs. The J gene is TRBJ2-2, the V gene TRBV7-9; 7 bases map to TRBD2. The sequence was obtained from a human donor in good health (CMV status not recorded). Some clones in this sample may be carry-over from other donors' samples. The DNA for the CDR3 is TGTGCCAGCAGCCCGGGGGGACTAAATGCCGGGGAGCTGTTTTTT. It specifies CASSPGGLNAGELFF.